The subject of this entry is one T cell receptor beta chain. The data originate from a study of T cell responses to AZD1222 COVID-19 vaccine. The repertoire was sequenced with immunoSEQ multiplex PCR; TCRdb's copy has only in-frame clones and lacks some. The sample carries about 150,000 clones, roughly nine tenths recorded once. Germline V lookup: CDR1 SGHTA, CDR2 FQGNSA. The CDR3 contains 16 residues. The V end lost 0 bases, the J end lost 11 bases, and 21 bases lay between the germline ends. Sequenced material: peripheral blood, taken 28 days after the second AZD1222 dose. This clonotype was obtained from an adult who received the AZD1222 COVID-19 vaccine. The chain has TRBV7-2 and TRBJ2-3, with TRBD2 as a possible D gene (7 bases). As DNA, the CDR3 is TGTGCCAGCAGCTTAGCATCTGGGGGGGCGCTAGGCGAGCAGTATTTT. This sequence encodes CASSLASGGALGEQYF.